One and the same sample provided the 32 T cell receptor beta chains below, sequenced in a study of cytotoxic CD8 clonotypes in ibrutinib-treated CLL. Repertoires were generated with immunoSEQ multiplex PCR, while TCRdb's copy carries only in-frame clones and drops some. This table holds around 160,000 clones, approximately 77% found once. The material was PBMCs, obtained after 12 months of ibrutinib treatment. These receptors were collected from a human donor with chronic lymphocytic leukemia.

J is TRBJ1-6 and V is TRBV6-5; D might be TRBD1 (5 bases). Germline V CDR1 and CDR2: MNHEY, SVGAGI. The CDR3 spans 14 residues. Trimming removed 6 bases at V and 5 bases at J, with 11 bases between. In DNA form, the CDR3 reads TGTGCCAGCAGCCTACAGGCGAATAATTCACCCCTCCACTTT. This sequence encodes CASSLQANNSPLHF.

Of note for this clone: The junction differs from germline at one of its ends, possibly a read error. The V gene is TRBV2, the J gene TRBJ2-2; perhaps TRBD1 as D (5 bases). Per the germline V gene, CDR1 is SNHLY and CDR2 is FYNNEI. The CDR3 is 14 residues long. The CDR3 DNA reads TGTGCCAGCGGTGACAGAACGAACACCGGGGAGCTGTTTTTT. Protein product: CASGDRTNTGELFF.

Concerning this clone itself: The junction and the germline gene differ at one end; a read error may be behind it. V is TRBV7-9 and J is TRBJ2-7; 9 bases line up with TRBD1. Germline CDR1 and CDR2: SEHNR and FQNEAQ (reference sequence). The length of the CDR3 is 12 residues. In DNA form, the CDR3 reads TGTGCCAGCAGCCCAGAACAGGGGGCGACGTGCTTC. This gives the protein CASSPEQGATCF. Looking up the rest from reference TRBV7-9 and TRBJ2-7 gives the full variable domain: DTGVSQNPRHKITKRGQNVTFRCDPISEHNRLYWYRQTLGQGPEFLTYFQNEAQLEKSRLLSDRFSAERPKGSFSTLEIQRTEQGDSAMYLCASSPEQGATCFGPGTRLTVT.

The rearrangement links TRBV19 to TRBJ2-3, with D possibly being TRBD2 (6 bases). The V gene's germline CDR1 is LNHDA and CDR2 SQIVND (reference sequence). CDR3 size: 16 residues. Trimming removed 0 bases from V and 4 bases from J, with 14 bases in between. CDR3 sequence: CASSIDGLAAPDTQYF. Here the CDR3 DNA reads TGTGCCAGTAGTATAGATGGGTTAGCGGCACCAGATACGCAGTATTTT.

The genes are TRBV12-2 and TRBJ1-1; the table calls TRBD1, which could not be checked here. TRBV12-2 is a known pseudogene. The CDR3 extends over 11 amino acids. This chain's CDR3 is CASTGGTEAFF. In DNA, the CDR3 is TGTGCAAGTACAGGGGGCACTGAAGCTTTCTTT.

This sequence joins TRBV10-2 and TRBJ1-2; 9 positions agree with TRBD1. Germline V CDR1 and CDR2: WSHSY, SAAADI. The V gene end was trimmed by 6 bases and the J gene end by 5 bases; junction bases not matched to a gene: 10. The CDR3 length is 15 residues. The CDR3 region is CASRDTGDRVYGYTF. DNA of the CDR3: TGCGCCAGCAGAGATACGGGGGACAGGGTGTATGGCTACACCTTC.

The gene calls are TRBV7-6 and TRBJ2-5; 10 positions match TRBD2. The V gene end was trimmed by 2 bases and the J gene end by 1 base; junction bases not matched to a gene: 10. This CDR3 region has 18 residues. CDR1 is SGHVS and CDR2 is FNYEAQ in the germline V gene. The CDR3 region has the DNA TGTGCCAGCAGCTTAATTAGAGCGGGAGGGGGATCCCAAGAGACCCAGTACTTC. Its translation: CASSLIRAGGGSQETQYF.

The J gene is TRBJ1-1, the V gene TRBV7-3, with 7 bases identical to TRBD1. Germline CDR1 and CDR2: SGHTA and FQGTGA. There are 16 residues in the CDR3. V was pared by 4 bases and J by 2 bases, with 10 bases of the junction left unmatched. The CDR3 coding sequence is TGTGCCAGCAGCTCACCCACAGGGGTGATTAACACTGAAGCTTTCTTT. As protein: CASSSPTGVINTEAFF.

The chain uses TRBV7-2 and TRBJ1-5; D uncertain. Per the germline V gene, CDR1 is SGHTA and CDR2 is FQGNSA. Trimming left V 5 bases short and J 2 bases short, with 10 bases between. This CDR3 spans 14 amino acids. Here the CDR3 reads CASSTQTGNQPQHF. The DNA for the CDR3 is TGTGCCAGCAGCACTCAGACCGGCAATCAGCCCCAGCATTTT.

This clone is a singleton in its sample. V is TRBV28 and J is TRBJ1-5; TRBD1 agrees at 7 bases. The CDR3 extends over 16 amino acids. Per germline, CDR1 MDHEN and CDR2 SYDVKM. V lost 6 bases and J lost 0; bases outside the gene matches: 8. CDR3 region: CASSRTGTVSNQPQHF. DNA for the CDR3: TGTGCCAGCAGCCGAACCGGGACAGTTAGCAATCAGCCCCAGCATTTT.

The V and J genes are TRBV6-6 and TRBJ1-3, with unresolved D. This CDR3 spans 11 amino acids. V lost 2 bases, J lost 5 bases, and 1 base lay in between. Germline CDR1 reads MNHNY; CDR2 reads SVGAGI (reference sequence). The CDR3 sequence: CASSYRNTIYF. As DNA, the CDR3 is TGTGCCAGCAGTTACCGAAACACCATATATTTT.

The V gene is TRBV2, the J gene TRBJ2-5; TRBD2 agrees at 8 bases. With 5 bases clipped from V and 3 bases from J, the junction kept 2 bases outside the gene matches. CDR1 and CDR2 from the germline V gene are SNHLY and FYNNEI. The CDR3 extends over 13 amino acids. As DNA, the CDR3 is TGTGCCAGCAGTTCGGGGGGGAAAGAGACCCAGTACTTC. Its translation is CASSSGGKETQYF.

This chain links TRBV25-1 with TRBJ2-2; tentatively, D is TRBD1 (5 bases). Trimming took off 6 bases at V and 6 bases at J, with 11 bases between the two ends. CDR1 and CDR2 from the germline V gene are MGHDK and SYGVNS. The CDR3 is made up of 13 amino acids. The CDR3 here is CASRSQGPGELFF. The CDR3, as DNA: TGTGCCAGCAGGTCTCAGGGTCCCGGGGAGCTGTTTTTT.

The chain links TRBV7-2 to TRBJ2-2; 7 bases align to TRBD1. Germline assignment: CDR1 SGHTA and CDR2 FQGNSA. The CDR3 consists of 14 residues. Trimming removed 5 bases from V and 5 bases from J; junction bases left unmatched: 5. In DNA form, the CDR3 reads TGTGCCAGCAGCCTCCGACAGGGAACCGGGGAGCTGTTTTTT. Translation: CASSLRQGTGELFF.

This clone was counted only a few times. This chain links TRBV7-6 with TRBJ2-1; 8 nucleotides align to TRBD2. Germline V CDR1 and CDR2: SGHVS, FNYEAQ. The CDR3 spans 16 residues. The J segment lost 5 bases and the V segment lost 5 bases, leaving 11 bases of the junction unmatched. The CDR3 coding sequence is TGTGCCAGCAGCCGGCAACCGGGACTAGAAGACAATGAGCAGTTCTTC. It codes for CASSRQPGLEDNEQFF.

CDR3 protein: CASSLDRVTFF. CDR3 nucleotide sequence: TGTGCCAGCAGCTTAGACAGGGTAACTTTCTTT. The chain has TRBV5-6 and TRBJ1-1; TRBD1 matches 7 bases. The germline V gene has CDR1 SGHDT and CDR2 YYEEEE. The V segment lost 2 bases and the J segment 12 bases; nucleotides outside the gene matches: 4. This CDR3 has 11 residues.

V and J are TRBV7-2 and TRBJ2-5; D uncertain. V was trimmed by 5 bases and J by 10 bases, leaving 14 bases between them. CDR3 length: 12 amino acids. Germline V lookup: CDR1 SGHTA, CDR2 FQGNSA. The CDR3 sequence is CASSPPGRGQYF. The CDR3 coding sequence is TGTGCCAGCAGCCCCCCCGGGCGTGGCCAGTACTTC.

In this sample, this clone turned up a few times. The chain combines TRBV2 with TRBJ2-7, with a possible D match to TRBD1 (6 bases). Germline CDR1 SNHLY, CDR2 FYNNEI. The CDR3 extends over 11 amino acids. Trimming cost V 6 bases and J 3 bases, with 6 bases left between them. For the CDR3, the DNA is TGTGCCAGCAGCAGGGGCTACGAGCAGTACTTC. Amino acids: CASSRGYEQYF.

The V gene is TRBV19, the J gene TRBJ2-2; no firm D call. The CDR3 contains 12 residues. Germline CDR1 reads LNHDA; CDR2 reads SQIVND (reference sequence). The germline V and J ends were trimmed by 6 bases and 3 bases, with 5 bases remaining between them. The chain's CDR3 is CASRDYTGELFF. The CDR3 DNA sequence: TGTGCCAGTAGGGATTACACCGGGGAGCTGTTTTTT.

The V gene is TRBV5-4, the J gene TRBJ2-3; 12 bases match TRBD2. The CDR3 is made up of 14 amino acids. CDR1 SGHNT and CDR2 YYREEE come from the germline V gene (reference sequence). V was pared by 4 bases and J by 11 bases, with 8 bases of the junction left unmatched. The CDR3 reads CASSRLAGATRQYF. The CDR3 DNA follows: TGTGCCAGCAGCCGACTAGCGGGGGCGACCCGGCAGTATTTT.

The rearrangement joins TRBV4-3 to TRBJ1-6; D unclear. The CDR3 consists of 13 residues. Germline V CDR1 and CDR2: LGHNA, YSLEER. Trimming took off 0 bases at V and 14 bases at J, with 11 bases between the two ends. The CDR3 sequence: CASSQDSSMALHF. In DNA form, the CDR3 reads TGCGCCAGCAGCCAAGACTCGTCAATGGCCCTCCACTTT.

The chain employs TRBV28 and TRBJ2-2, with D perhaps being TRBD1 or TRBD2 (5 bases each). The CDR3 loop spans 15 amino acids. In germline, CDR1 is MDHEN, CDR2 SYDVKM. Trimming pared 6 bases from V and 6 bases from J, leaving 17 bases between. The CDR3 region has the DNA TGTGCCAGCAGCCGGGGACCCTCGGCACCCGGGGAGCTGTTTTTT. Amino acid sequence: CASSRGPSAPGELFF.

The V gene is TRBV4-2, the J gene TRBJ2-3; the D is unclear. The germline V gene encodes CDR1 LGHNA and CDR2 YNFKEQ. This CDR3 is built from 17 residues. Trimming took off 0 bases at V and 0 bases at J, with 13 bases between the two ends. DNA of the CDR3: TGTGCCAGCAGCCAAGAGTTAGGCGGCGTTAGCACAGATACGCAGTATTTT. Its protein is CASSQELGGVSTDTQYF.

Concerning this clone: A junction end diverges from the germline sequence, so it may reflect a read error. The chain's CDR3 is CASRLGTGPGETQYF. CDR3 nucleotide sequence: TGTGCTAGCAGATTGGGGACAGGACCGGGAGAGACCCAGTACTTC. The chain links TRBV7-7 to TRBJ2-5; 8 nucleotides match TRBD1. Germline lookup yields CDR1 SSHAT and CDR2 FNYEAQ (reference sequence). CDR3 length: 15 residues.

For the CDR3, the DNA is TGTGCCAGCAGTGAATGGGGGGTTAGCAATCAGCCCCAGCATTTT. This translates into CASSEWGVSNQPQHF. The V call is TRBV25-1, the J call TRBJ1-5; possibly TRBD1 for D (5 bases). The CDR3 consists of 15 residues. V was trimmed by 1 base and J by 0 bases, leaving 7 bases between them. In germline, CDR1 is MGHDK, CDR2 SYGVNS.

The chain employs TRBV7-9 and TRBJ2-1; 9 nucleotides align to TRBD2. Germline CDR1 is SEHNR and CDR2 is FQNEAQ (reference sequence). The CDR3 extends over 15 amino acids. V shed 1 base and J 6 bases; nucleotides not matched to a gene: 4. The CDR3 DNA follows: TGTGCCAGCAGCTTAGGCGGGAGGGCCTCCAATGAGCAGTTCTTC. Translated, it gives CASSLGGRASNEQFF.

The chain couples TRBV28 to TRBJ2-7; TRBD2 aligns across 7 bases. V shed 6 bases, J shed 6 bases, and the junction held 8 bases outside the gene matches. Germline-derived CDR1 and CDR2 are MDHEN and SYDVKM. The CDR3 is 13 residues long. The CDR3 DNA follows: TGTGCCAGCAGCCAAACCGGGGGGTTCGAGCAGTACTTC. Encoded protein: CASSQTGGFEQYF.

The gene calls are TRBV28 and TRBJ2-7, with D uncertain. Germline CDR1 and CDR2: MDHEN and SYDVKM. Trimming shortened V by 10 bases and J by 0 bases, and 13 bases separated the two germline ends. This CDR3 is built from 13 residues. The CDR3, as DNA: TGTGCCACCCGCCGGATTAGCTCCTACGAGCAGTACTTC. As protein: CATRRISSYEQYF.

The chain carries TRBV18 and TRBJ2-7; 10 bases are shared with TRBD1. V was clipped by 5 bases and J by 2 bases; unmatched bases: 3. CDR3 length: 14 residues. In germline, CDR1 is KGHSH, CDR2 LQKENI. In nucleotides, the CDR3 is TGTGCCAGCTCATCCGGGACAGGGGCCTACGAGCAGTACTTC. This translates into CASSSGTGAYEQYF.

The chain couples TRBV27 to TRBJ2-4; D is undetermined. Trimming stripped 3 bases from V and 5 bases from J, with 11 bases between. The CDR3 is 14 residues long. Germline CDR1 is MNHEY and CDR2 is SMNVEV (reference sequence). The CDR3 nucleotides are TGTGCCAGCAGTTTCAAAGCGATCCAAAACATTCAGTACTTC. Protein: CASSFKAIQNIQYF.

The CDR3 region is CASSSKTGSSPLHF. The DNA for the CDR3 is TGTGCCAGCAGTTCCAAGACAGGGAGTTCACCCCTCCACTTT. V and J are TRBV6-1 and TRBJ1-6, with TRBD1 matching over 7 bases. V dropped 5 bases and J dropped 9; count of bases not matched to a gene: 7. Germline loops: CDR1 MNHNS, CDR2 SASEGT. This CDR3 is 14 amino acids long.

The chain recombines TRBV5-4 with TRBJ2-5; 7 positions match TRBD2. The junction had 17 bases not matched to a gene; V was cut back by 4 bases and J by 5 bases. The V gene's germline CDR1 is SGHNT and CDR2 YYREEE (reference sequence). CDR3 length: 17 amino acids. The CDR3 nucleotides read TGTGCCAGCAGCGGGGGGGGAGGTGGCAGGTTGGCGGAGACCCAGTACTTC. Its protein product is CASSGGGGGRLAETQYF.